Listed below are T cell receptor beta chains from one sample, sequenced in a study of T cells expressing NK-cell markers. TCRdb reprocessed the 5' RACE reads and keeps a single row for each CDR3 protein, giving no DNA. This sample contains around 470,000 distinct CDR3 sequences. The sequencing input was blood T cells: a sorted CD56 or NKG2C T cell subset, CD4+ or CD8+ T cells, or bulk PBMC T cells (not recorded which). The receptors here all came from a woman in her 50s in good health. The CDR3 runs from the conserved cysteine through the conserved F or W. Fields, in order: J gene, V gene, CDR3 protein.

TRBJ2-1	TRBV11-2	CASSLASFESSYNEQFF
TRBJ1-1	TRBV7-9	CASSSYSGKSDEAFF
TRBJ2-1	TRBV12-3/TRBV12-4	CASSLGGGVSYNEQFF
TRBJ2-3	TRBV4-2	CASSRKAGGTDTQYF
TRBJ1-2	TRBV7-2	CASSYIGERGYTF
TRBJ2-1	TRBV29-1	CSVVDRGLASNEQFF
TRBJ2-5	TRBV12-3/TRBV12-4	CASSPQGLGETQYF
TRBJ2-3	TRBV4-2	CASSQLLSGTSGTDTQYF
TRBJ1-1	TRBV4-1	CASSQTSRDRGRGTEAFF
TRBJ1-5	TRBV5-1	CASSFGSRGDNQPQHF
TRBJ2-2	TRBV7-2	CASSLISGKNTGELFF
TRBJ2-1	TRBV2	CASGLKASSYNEQFF
TRBJ1-2	TRBV5-1	CASTTTQGTRGYTF
TRBJ2-7	TRBV29-1	CSVREDYEQYF
TRBJ1-2	TRBV25-1	CASSATGLYGYTF
TRBJ2-6	TRBV5-6	CASSPVRGANVLTF
TRBJ1-1	TRBV5-1	CASSPGQGSMNTEAFF
TRBJ2-7	TRBV20-1	CSAIRYGEVGEQYF
TRBJ2-2	TRBV18	CASSPPAGVNTGELFF
TRBJ2-2	TRBV11-2	CASTSVQNTGELFF
TRBJ2-5	TRBV15	CATSRATFKETQYF
TRBJ1-2	TRBV29-1	CSVGGGAEGYTF
TRBJ2-2	TRBV5-1	CASQSIGELFF
TRBJ2-5	TRBV7-9	CASSPGGLQETQYF
TRBJ2-7	TRBV7-3	CASSRAGTDKYEQYF
TRBJ2-1	TRBV12-3/TRBV12-4	CASNNGWGAYNEQFF
TRBJ2-3	TRBV10-3	CATTRSGEGADTQYF
TRBJ2-3	TRBV6-4	CASSDTQGDTQYF
TRBJ1-5	TRBV24-1	CATSPIAGWNQPQHF
TRBJ2-3	TRBV30	CASPGLHTDTQYF
TRBJ2-3	TRBV24-1	CATGSSNTQYF
TRBJ2-3	TRBV9	CASRRAGGPSRGQYF
TRBJ1-1	TRBV5-1	CASSLVGGNTEAFF
TRBJ1-4	TRBV18	CASSPRQSADEKLFF
TRBJ2-2	TRBV12-3/TRBV12-4	CASSFLDYTGELFF
TRBJ2-3	TRBV20-1	CSARGRTGFTDTQYF
TRBJ2-3	TRBV5-4	CASSSRTSSTDTQYF
TRBJ2-3	TRBV4-1	CASSQETGVDTQYF
TRBJ2-3	TRBV7-6	CASSLPKTGTTTGHDTQYF
TRBJ2-2	TRBV12-3/TRBV12-4	CASSPDRANTGELFF
TRBJ1-2	TRBV2	CASARQDNYGYTF
TRBJ2-1	TRBV7-8	CASSYSGSSYNEQFF
TRBJ2-1	TRBV6-1	CASSKRDNEQFF
TRBJ2-1	TRBV7-2	CASSRAGGLNEQFF
TRBJ2-3	TRBV3-1	CASKASGSRHTQYF
TRBJ2-1	TRBV11-2	CASSLDYLGAYNEQFF
TRBJ1-4	TRBV5-1	CASSLAGPDFNEKLFF
TRBJ2-2	TRBV5-5	CASSLGITINTGELFF
TRBJ2-7	TRBV12-3/TRBV12-4	CASSLNSFPPYEQYF
TRBJ2-1	TRBV24-1	CATSDPGQGLAGEQFF
TRBJ2-1	TRBV7-8	CASSLAPVREQFF
TRBJ2-5	TRBV4-2	CASSQDGRRSLGRSKETQYF
TRBJ2-1	TRBV5-1	CASSRNRLLDEQFF
TRBJ1-5	TRBV12-3/TRBV12-4	CASSLQDYQPQHF